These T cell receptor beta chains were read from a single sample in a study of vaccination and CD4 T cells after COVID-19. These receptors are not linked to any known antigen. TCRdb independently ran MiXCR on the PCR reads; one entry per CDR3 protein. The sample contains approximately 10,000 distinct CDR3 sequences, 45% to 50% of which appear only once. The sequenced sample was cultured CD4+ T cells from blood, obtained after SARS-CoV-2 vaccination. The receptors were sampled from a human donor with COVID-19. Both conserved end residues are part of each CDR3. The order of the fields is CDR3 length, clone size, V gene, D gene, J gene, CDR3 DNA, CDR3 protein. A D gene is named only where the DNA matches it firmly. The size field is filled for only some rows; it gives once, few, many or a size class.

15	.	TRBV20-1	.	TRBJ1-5	TGCAGTGCTGTGCGTGGGGACACCAAGAATCAGCCCCAGCATTTT	CSAVRGDTKNQPQHF
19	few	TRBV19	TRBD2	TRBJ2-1	TGTGCCAGTAGTGGGGGGACTAGCGTTACCCTCCGCTCCTACAATGAGCAGTTCTTC	CASSGGTSVTLRSYNEQFF
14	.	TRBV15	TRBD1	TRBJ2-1	TGTGCCACCAGCCGGGACAGGGTATACAATGAGCAGTTCTTC	CATSRDRVYNEQFF
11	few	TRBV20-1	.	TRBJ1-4	TGCAGTGCTAGCCTTAATGAAAAACTGTTTTTT	CSASLNEKLFF
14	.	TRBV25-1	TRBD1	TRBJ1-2	TGTGCCAGCAGTGAATTCGGGACAGTCTATGGCTACACCTTC	CASSEFGTVYGYTF
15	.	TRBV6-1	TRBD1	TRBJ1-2	TGTGCCAGCAGTGCAACCGGGACAGGGGTTTATGGCTACACCTTC	CASSATGTGVYGYTF
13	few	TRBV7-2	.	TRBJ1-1	TGTGCCAGCAGCTTAGCGGGGGCCACTGAAGCTTTCTTT	CASSLAGATEAFF
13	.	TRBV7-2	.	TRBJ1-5	TGTGCCAGCAGCTTAGGACAGAATCAGCCCCAGCATTTT	CASSLGQNQPQHF
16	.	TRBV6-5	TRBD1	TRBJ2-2	TGTGCCAGCAGTTACGGAGGACAGGGGTCAGGCGGGGAGCTGTTTTTT	CASSYGGQGSGGELFF
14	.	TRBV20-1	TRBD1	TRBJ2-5	TGCAGTGCTAGAGGCGACAGGGGCTTGGAGACCCAGTACTTC	CSARGDRGLETQYF
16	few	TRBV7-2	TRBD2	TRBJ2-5	TGTGCCAGCAGCTCGATAGCGGGGCGATCCCAAGAGACCCAGTACTTC	CASSSIAGRSQETQYF
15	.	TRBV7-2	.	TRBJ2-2	TGTGCCAGCAGCTTAGCTGTCTCTATGACCGGGGAGCTGTTTTTT	CASSLAVSMTGELFF
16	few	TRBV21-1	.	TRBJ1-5	TGTGCCAGCAGCAAACAAAGGGAGAACGGAGTGGAGCCCCAGCATTTT	CASSKQRENGVEPQHF
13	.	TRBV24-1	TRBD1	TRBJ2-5	TGTGCCACCAGTCTGACAGGGGGAGAGACCCAGTACTTC	CATSLTGGETQYF
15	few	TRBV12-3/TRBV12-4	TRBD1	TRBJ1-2	TGTGCCAGCAGCTCCCGATCGGACAGGCGCTATGGCTACACCTTC	CASSSRSDRRYGYTF
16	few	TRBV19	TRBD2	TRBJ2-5	TGTGCCAGTAGTATCCGTAGCGGGGGGCACCAAGAGACCCAGTACTTC	CASSIRSGGHQETQYF
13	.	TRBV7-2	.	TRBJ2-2	TGTGCCAGCATGGGGGGAAGAACCGGGGAGCTGTTTTTT	CASMGGRTGELFF
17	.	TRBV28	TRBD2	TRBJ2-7	TGTGCCAGCAGTCCGACTCTGATAACTAGCGGGGGCTTGGAGCAGTACTTC	CASSPTLITSGGLEQYF
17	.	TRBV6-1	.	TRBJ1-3	TGTGCCAGCAGTCCCCGTGGGGTACAGGGCTCTGGAAACACCATATATTTT	CASSPRGVQGSGNTIYF
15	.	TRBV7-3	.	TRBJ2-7	TGTGCCAGCAGCGTCGACAAGGCAGGCCTCCGCGAGCAGTACTTC	CASSVDKAGLREQYF
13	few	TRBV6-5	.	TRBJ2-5	TGTGCCAGCAGTTACTCCCAAGGGGAGACCCAGTACTTC	CASSYSQGETQYF
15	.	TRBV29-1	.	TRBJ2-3	TGCAGCGTTGAAGATCCCCGCGGCGCTGGGTCTACGCAGTATTTT	CSVEDPRGAGSTQYF
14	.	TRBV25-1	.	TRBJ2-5	TGTGCCAGCAGTGAAGAGGGGCCGGGGGAGACCCAGTACTTC	CASSEEGPGETQYF
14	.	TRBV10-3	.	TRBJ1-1	TGTGCCATCAGTGGGGCCAGCAGACGGACTGAAGCTTTCTTT	CAISGASRRTEAFF
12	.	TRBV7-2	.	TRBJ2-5	TGTGCCAGCAGCTTACGGGCTGAGACCCAGTACTTC	CASSLRAETQYF
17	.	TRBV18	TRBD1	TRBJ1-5	TGTGCCAGCTCACCACCGGGACAGGGGGGGAGCAATCAGCCCCAGCATTTT	CASSPPGQGGSNQPQHF
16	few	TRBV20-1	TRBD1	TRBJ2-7	TGCAGTGCTAGGCGTAGGGACAGGGGTCTCTCCTACGAGCAGTACTTC	CSARRRDRGLSYEQYF
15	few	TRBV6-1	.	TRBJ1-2	TGTGCCAGCAGGACTGGCGACGGACAGAACTATGGCTACACCTTC	CASRTGDGQNYGYTF
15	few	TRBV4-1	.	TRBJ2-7	TGCGCCAGCAGCCAACCTGAAGTCGGTAGCGGAAAGCAGTACTTC	CASSQPEVGSGKQYF
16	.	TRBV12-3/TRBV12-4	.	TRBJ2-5	TGTGCCAGCAGTCTGGGGGCGGGGCGGCCCCAAGAGACCCAGTACTTC	CASSLGAGRPQETQYF
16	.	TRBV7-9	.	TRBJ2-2	TGTGCCAGCACCCCAGGGGGGGGGCTGTCTACCGGGGAGCTGTTTTTT	CASTPGGGLSTGELFF
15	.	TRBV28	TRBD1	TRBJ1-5	TGTGCCAGCAGGATACAAGGGACAGTTAATCAGCCCCAGCATTTT	CASRIQGTVNQPQHF
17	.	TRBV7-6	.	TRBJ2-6	TGTGCCGGCAGCTCGAGGGGGGCGGGCTCTGGGGCCAACGTCCTGACTTTC	CAGSSRGAGSGANVLTF
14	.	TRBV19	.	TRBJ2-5	TGTGCCAGTAGTCCAGCGGTGTACCAAGAGACCCAGTACTTC	CASSPAVYQETQYF
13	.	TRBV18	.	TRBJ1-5	TGTGCCAGCTCCCCAGCATCCGGTGAGCCCCAGCATTTT	CASSPASGEPQHF
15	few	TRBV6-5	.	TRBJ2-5	TGTGCCAGCAATTACCCGGGCCCCACAGCAGAGACCCAGTACTTC	CASNYPGPTAETQYF
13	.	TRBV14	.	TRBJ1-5	TGTGCCAGCAGCCAGAGGACGGGACAGCCCCAGCATTTT	CASSQRTGQPQHF
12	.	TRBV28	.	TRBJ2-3	TGTGCCAGCAGCCCAAACACAGATACGCAGTATTTT	CASSPNTDTQYF
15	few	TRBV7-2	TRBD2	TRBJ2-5	TGTGCCAGCAGGTCCAGCGGGGGAAGGGGGGAGACCCAGTACTTC	CASRSSGGRGETQYF
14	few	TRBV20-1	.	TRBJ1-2	TGCAGTGCTAGAGAGGGGGGGGCACATTATGGCTACACCTTC	CSAREGGAHYGYTF
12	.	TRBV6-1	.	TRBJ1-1	TGTGCCAGCATTGGGGTGAACACTGAAGCTTTCTTT	CASIGVNTEAFF
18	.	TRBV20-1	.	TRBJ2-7	TGCAGTGCTAGAGACTCTTTTGGGGCAGGGCGAATATCCTACGAGCAGTACTTC	CSARDSFGAGRISYEQYF